A selection of T cell receptor beta chains follows, all from one sample in a study of metastatic and nonmetastatic thyroid tumors. TCRdb re-called the PCR reads via MiXCR. The table records about 62,000 clones, approximately 4.1% of them present only once. Source material: blood. These receptors came from a female donor with papillary thyroid cancer or a benign thyroid nodule (not recorded which). Some clones in this sample may be carry-over from other donors' samples. Both conserved end residues are part of each CDR3. The D gene is left open where the match is weak. Clone sizes are given selectively: once, few, many, or a class where the clone is expanded.

>TRBJ2-7|TRBV9|-|many
CASSEPRPVGKYF
TGTGCCAGCAGCGAGCCCCGGCCCGTCGGGAAGTACTTC
>TRBJ1-5|TRBV5-5|-|many
CASSLVKGGQPQHF
TGTGCCAGCAGCTTAGTCAAGGGGGGTCAGCCCCAGCATTTT
>TRBJ2-7|TRBV6-2/TRBV6-3|TRBD2|-
CASSLAGPYEQYF
TGTGCCAGCAGTTTAGCGGGCCCCTACGAGCAGTACTTC
>TRBJ2-2|TRBV6-2/TRBV6-3|-|-
CASRTQRGAGVGELFF
TGTGCCAGCAGGACGCAGCGAGGGGCCGGGGTCGGGGAGCTGTTTTTT
>TRBJ1-3|TRBV6-1|-|few
CASMERLASGNTIYF
TGTGCCAGCATGGAGAGGCTAGCCTCTGGAAACACCATATATTTT
>TRBJ2-7|TRBV2|-|few
CASIGGMGRVEQYF
TGTGCCAGCATAGGAGGTATGGGAAGGGTCGAGCAGTACTTC
>TRBJ2-7|TRBV11-2|-|many
CASSLDSWTREQYF
TGTGCCAGCAGCTTAGACAGTTGGACCCGCGAGCAGTACTTC
>TRBJ2-5|TRBV2|TRBD2|few
CASSGGGSNHQETQYF
TGTGCCAGCAGTGGGGGGGGGTCCAACCACCAAGAGACCCAGTACTTC
>TRBJ2-4|TRBV11-2|-|many
CASSLALAKNIQYF
TGTGCCAGCAGCTTAGCCCTGGCCAAAAACATTCAGTACTTC
>TRBJ1-2|TRBV7-3|-|-
CASSLEGGWGGNYGYTF
TGTGCCAGCAGCTTAGAGGGCGGGTGGGGCGGCAACTATGGCTACACCTTC
>TRBJ2-7|TRBV4-1|TRBD2|many
CASSPGTSGAYEQYF
TGCGCCAGCAGCCCCGGGACTAGCGGGGCCTACGAGCAGTACTTC
>TRBJ1-6|TRBV7-2|-|many
CASSSDRWASPLHF
TGTGCCAGCAGCAGTGATAGGTGGGCTTCACCCCTCCACTTT
>TRBJ2-2|TRBV2|-|many
CASSQDSRDTGELFF
TGTGCCAGCAGTCAGGACTCGCGAGACACCGGGGAGCTGTTTTTT
>TRBJ2-7|TRBV5-1|TRBD2|-
CASRIDNSGRGEQYF
TGCGCCAGCAGAATCGACAATAGCGGGAGAGGCGAGCAGTACTTC
>TRBJ1-1|TRBV18|TRBD1|few
CASSQGTAKNTEAFF
TGTGCCAGCTCACAGGGGACAGCCAAGAACACTGAAGCTTTCTTT
>TRBJ1-3|TRBV4-1|-|many
CASSQTRGNTIYF
TGCGCCAGCAGCCAAACCAGGGGAAACACCATATATTTT
>TRBJ2-3|TRBV6-2/TRBV6-3|-|-
CAPDRDTQYF
TGTGCCCCGGACCGGGATACGCAGTATTTT
>TRBJ2-2|TRBV6-1|-|few
CASLMSVITVTGELFF
TGTGCCAGTCTTATGTCCGTGATTACGGTCACCGGGGAGCTGTTTTTT
>TRBJ2-7|TRBV27|-|medium-sized
CASSLRAGIYEQYF
TGTGCCAGCAGTTTACGGGCGGGCATCTACGAGCAGTACTTC
>TRBJ2-3|TRBV2|-|-
CASSTDEGRSDTRYF
TGTGCCAGCAGTACCGATGAAGGGCGGTCAGATACGCGGTATTTT
>TRBJ2-6|TRBV6-2/TRBV6-3|-|-
CASSVPSGATSGANVLTF
TGTGCCAGCAGTGTACCCAGTGGAGCAACCTCTGGGGCAAACGTCCTGACTTTC
>TRBJ2-7|TRBV5-5|-|many
CASSLGGAGEQYF
TGTGCCAGCAGCTTGGGGGGGGCGGGCGAGCAGTACTTC
>TRBJ2-7|TRBV2|TRBD1|many
CASSEVGTWTGRTYEQYF
TGTGCCAGCAGTGAAGTTGGAACGTGGACAGGGAGAACCTACGAGCAGTACTTC
>TRBJ1-2|TRBV6-2/TRBV6-3|-|-
CASRGANYGYTF
TGTGCCAGCAGGGGAGCTAACTATGGCTACACCTTC
>TRBJ2-5|TRBV12-3/TRBV12-4|-|many
CASSRSSTQETQYF
TGTGCCAGCAGTCGTTCTAGTACCCAAGAGACCCAGTACTTC
>TRBJ1-6|TRBV11-2|-|many
CASSLGTGEIISPLHF
TGTGCCAGCAGCTTAGGGACGGGGGAGATTATTTCACCCCTCCACTTT
>TRBJ2-3|TRBV24-1|-|many
CATSNPSKTDTQYF
TGTGCCACCAGTAACCCGTCGAAAACAGATACGCAGTATTTT
>TRBJ2-1|TRBV7-3|TRBD2|many
CASSLGSGNYNEQFF
TGTGCCAGCAGCTTGGGCAGCGGGAACTACAATGAGCAGTTCTTC
>TRBJ1-1|TRBV6-1|-|few
CASCARVSGEAFF
TGTGCCAGTTGCGCCCGGGTGTCTGGTGAAGCTTTCTTT
>TRBJ1-1|TRBV3-1|TRBD1|many
CASSARGRTEAFF
TGTGCCAGCAGCGCGAGGGGGCGTACTGAAGCTTTCTTT
>TRBJ1-1|TRBV29-1|-|many
CSVVGITEAFF
TGCAGCGTTGTGGGGATCACTGAAGCTTTCTTT
>TRBJ2-3|TRBV11-3|TRBD2|many
CASSLGGGRADTQYF
TGTGCCAGCAGCTTGGGGGGAGGGCGGGCAGATACGCAGTATTTT
>TRBJ2-3|TRBV15|-|-
CATSRPWTVSTDRHYF
TGTGCCACCAGCAGACCCTGGACAGTTAGCACAGATAGGCATTATTTT
>TRBJ2-7|TRBV7-9|-|few
CASSLPRGSYEQYF
TGTGCCAGCAGCTTACCCAGGGGTAGCTACGAGCAGTATTTC
>TRBJ1-1|TRBV6-9|-|few
CARSYEWQLNTEAFF
TGTGCCAGGAGTTACGAATGGCAGTTGAACACTGAAGCTTTCTTT
>TRBJ1-1|TRBV6-8|-|few
CASSTHREAFF
TGTGCCAGCAGTACTCACAGGGAAGCTTTCTTT
>TRBJ1-2|TRBV27|TRBD1|-
CASSGRGAQGRNGYTF
TGTGCCAGCAGCGGCAGGGGGGCTCAGGGACGGAATGGCTACACCTTC
>TRBJ2-2|TRBV19|-|few
CASSMSSGDTGELFF
TGTGCCAGTAGTATGAGCTCGGGAGACACCGGGGAGCTGTTTTTT
>TRBJ1-2|TRBV19|-|many
CASSTRPAEGYTF
TGTGCCAGTAGTACCCGCCCCGCGGAGGGCTACACCTTC
>TRBJ1-2|TRBV6-1|TRBD1|-
CASSRTGGHYGYTF
TGTGCCAGCAGCCGGACAGGGGGGCACTATGGCTACACCTTC
>TRBJ2-2|TRBV6-2/TRBV6-3|TRBD1|-
CASSYSLGQGTAGELFF
TGTGCCAGCAGTTACTCTTTGGGACAGGGGACAGCCGGGGAGCTGTTTTTT
>TRBJ1-1|TRBV28|-|many
CASSLGGAMNTEAFF
TGTGCCAGCAGTTTGGGCGGGGCCATGAACACTGAAGCTTTCTTT
>TRBJ2-2|TRBV28|TRBD1|few
CASSPRRTGRRSSEELFF
TGTGCCAGCAGCCCGAGGAGGACAGGGAGGCGTTCTAGCGAGGAGCTGTTTTTT
>TRBJ1-1|TRBV20-1|-|many
CSAPDFGEAFF
TGCAGTGCTCCGGATTTTGGTGAAGCTTTCTTT
>TRBJ2-5|TRBV19|-|few
CASSTDRSQETQYF
TGTGCCAGTAGTACCGACCGTTCCCAAGAGACCCAGTACTTC
>TRBJ2-4|TRBV9|-|many
CASSVAIAKNIQYF
TGTGCCAGCAGCGTAGCTATAGCCAAAAACATTCAGTACTTC
>TRBJ1-2|TRBV6-2/TRBV6-3|TRBD1|few
CASSRRDRGSYGYTF
TGTGCCAGCAGTCGCCGGGACAGGGGGTCCTATGGCTACACCTTC
>TRBJ1-2|TRBV6-1|TRBD1|-
CASRPGQGNYGYTF
TGTGCCAGCAGACCAGGACAGGGGAACTATGGCTACACCTTC
>TRBJ2-3|TRBV2|-|-
CASSDPQGRQVQYF
TGTGCCAGCAGTGATCCCCAGGGTCGCCAGGTGCAGTATTTT
>TRBJ2-3|TRBV9|-|many
CASSVVEGRTDTQYF
TGTGCCAGCAGCGTAGTCGAGGGCCGGACAGATACGCAGTATTTT
>TRBJ1-4|TRBV12-3/TRBV12-4|-|many
CASSKTSEKLFF
TGTGCCAGCAGTAAAACCAGTGAAAAACTGTTTTTT
>TRBJ2-5|TRBV4-2|TRBD2|many
CASSHATLAEQETQYF
TGTGCCAGCAGCCACGCTACACTAGCGGAGCAAGAGACCCAGTACTTC
>TRBJ1-2|TRBV20-1|-|many
CSARPPYYGYTF
TGCAGTGCTAGACCCCCTTATTATGGCTACACCTTC
>TRBJ2-3|TRBV20-1|TRBD2|few
CSRGTSGIGTDTQYF
TGCAGCAGGGGGACTAGCGGTATTGGGACAGATACGCAGTATTTT
>TRBJ2-5|TRBV7-9|TRBD1|many
CASSRNTGGRGETQYF
TGTGCCAGCAGCCGAAACACAGGGGGCAGAGGGGAGACCCAGTACTTC
>TRBJ1-2|TRBV20-1|-|few
CSGGGGANYGYTF
TGCAGTGGCGGAGGGGGAGCCAACTATGGCTACACCTTC
>TRBJ2-4|TRBV19|TRBD2|few
CASSRTGTSGRGGNIQYF
TGTGCCAGTAGCAGAACGGGGACTAGCGGGAGAGGCGGGAACATTCAGTACTTC
>TRBJ1-1|TRBV25-1|-|many
CASGVGGPTEAFF
TGTGCCAGCGGGGTAGGGGGACCCACTGAAGCTTTCTTT
>TRBJ1-2|TRBV11-2|-|many
CASSREGGGYTF
TGTGCCAGCAGCCGAGAGGGCGGAGGCTACACCTTC